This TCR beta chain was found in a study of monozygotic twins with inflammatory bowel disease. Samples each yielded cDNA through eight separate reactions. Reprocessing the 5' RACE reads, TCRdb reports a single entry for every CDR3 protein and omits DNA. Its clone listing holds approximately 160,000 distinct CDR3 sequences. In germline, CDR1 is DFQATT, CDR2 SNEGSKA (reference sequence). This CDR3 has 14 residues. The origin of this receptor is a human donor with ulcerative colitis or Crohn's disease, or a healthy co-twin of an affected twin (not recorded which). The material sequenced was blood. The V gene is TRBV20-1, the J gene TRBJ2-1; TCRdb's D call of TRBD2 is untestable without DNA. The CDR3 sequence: CSAAGDGGSNEQFF.